A selection of T cell receptor beta chains follows, all from one sample in a study of T-cell reconstitution after alpha-beta-depleted transplantation in children. One entry per CDR3 protein, called by TCRdb with MiXCR from the PCR reads. The sample shows hundreds of thousands of distinct CDR3 sequences, about an eighth of them seen only once. The specimen comprised PBMCs, sampled before TCRalphabeta/CD19-depleted stem cell transplant. These receptors were taken from a girl aged 2 to 10 with congenital amegakaryocytic thrombocytopenia, due to receive a stem cell transplant. CDR3s include the opening cysteine and the closing phenylalanine or tryptophan. A D gene is named only where the DNA matches it firmly. Not every row has a clone size; where given, it reads once, few, many or a size class.

d_call	clone_size	v_call	j_call	cdr3_aa	cdr3_nt
TRBD2	few	TRBV5-1	TRBJ2-7	CASGGEYEQYF	TGCGCCTCGGGAGGGGAGTACGAGCAGTACTTC
NA	NA	TRBV2	TRBJ2-3	CASSVEGPVDTQYF	TGTGCCAGCAGTGTGGAAGGACCCGTGGATACGCAGTATTTT
NA	few	TRBV18	TRBJ2-7	CASSSPGTTYEQYF	TGTGCCAGCTCCTCTCCCGGCACTACCTACGAGCAGTACTTC
NA	many	TRBV5-1	TRBJ2-1	CASSFVRFARYNEQFF	TGCGCCAGCAGCTTCGTCCGTTTTGCTCGGTACAATGAGCAGTTCTTC
NA	NA	TRBV12-3/TRBV12-4	TRBJ2-7	CASSLGSGFIEQYF	TGTGCCAGCAGTTTAGGGTCTGGGTTTATCGAGCAGTACTTC
NA	many	TRBV12-3/TRBV12-4	TRBJ2-3	CASSLAGVGYTDTQYF	TGTGCCAGCAGTTTAGCAGGGGTAGGGTACACAGATACGCAGTATTTT
TRBD1	once	TRBV2	TRBJ2-1	CASKYRSDRYNEQFF	TGTGCCAGCAAGTATCGTTCGGACAGGTACAATGAGCAGTTCTTC
NA	NA	TRBV5-1	TRBJ1-6	CASSFRPTTNSPLHF	TGCGCCAGCAGCTTCCGACCGACAACGAATTCACCCCTCCACTTT
TRBD1	few	TRBV5-1	TRBJ1-2	CASSLEGRGYGYTF	TGCGCCAGCAGCTTGGAAGGCAGGGGGTATGGCTACACCTTC
TRBD1	NA	TRBV20-1	TRBJ2-7	CSARDSTGWASYEQYF	TGCAGTGCTAGAGATTCGACAGGGTGGGCCTCCTACGAGCAGTACTTC
TRBD1	NA	TRBV2	TRBJ2-7	CASKTGQGPGEQYF	TGTGCCAGCAAAACGGGACAGGGTCCGGGGGAGCAGTACTTC
NA	many	TRBV29-1	TRBJ2-1	CSVVESSYNEQFF	TGCAGCGTTGTAGAGAGCTCCTACAATGAGCAGTTCTTC
NA	many	TRBV7-2	TRBJ2-7	CASSPSHLRYEQYF	TGTGCCAGCAGCCCAAGTCACCTTCGCTACGAGCAGTACTTC
NA	many	TRBV7-9	TRBJ2-1	CASSWFPPKTWDNEQFF	TGTGCCAGCAGCTGGTTCCCTCCGAAGACATGGGACAATGAGCAGTTCTTC